This is a list of T cell receptor beta chains from one sample in a study of T-cell memory formation after mild COVID-19. TCRdb ran MiXCR on the 5' RACE reads and lists one entry per CDR3 protein. The data contain fewer than 200,000 distinct CDR3 sequences, about an eighth of them seen just once; the ten biggest clones take up 2.5% to 3.5%. What was sequenced was PBMCs or a T cell subset sorted from them (not recorded which). The receptors here all came from a man aged 18-30 years who had mild COVID-19 (a few samples of this study predate the infection). Cell type and time point are not known. Both conserved end residues are part of each CDR3. Each record gives: J gene, D gene, clone size, V gene, CDR3 DNA, CDR3 protein. A D gene is named only where the DNA matches it firmly. Some rows mark clone size as missing; the rest say once, few, many or name a class of expanded clone.

>TRBJ1-4|NA|few|TRBV29-1
TGCAGCGTTGAAGGGGGGGCGAGTGGGAAACTGTTTTTT
CSVEGGASGKLFF
>TRBJ2-1|TRBD1|few|TRBV6-2/TRBV6-3
TGTGCCAGCAGTCCTGGACAGGGGACTTACTCCTACAATGAGCAGTTCTTC
CASSPGQGTYSYNEQFF
>TRBJ1-4|NA|NA|TRBV7-9
TGTGCCAGCAGCTTAGTCGGGAGCGAAAAACTGTTTTTT
CASSLVGSEKLFF
>TRBJ1-5|NA|NA|TRBV18
TGTGCCAGCTCCGAGGGACTGAGCAATCAGCCCCAGCATTTT
CASSEGLSNQPQHF
>TRBJ2-4|NA|many|TRBV28
TGTGCCAGCAGTGTTGGGACAGCCAAAAACATTCAGTACTTC
CASSVGTAKNIQYF
>TRBJ1-1|NA|NA|TRBV6-5
TGTGCCAGCGGGTTCCGGGCTAGCTTGAACACTGAAGCTTTCTTT
CASGFRASLNTEAFF
>TRBJ1-1|NA|NA|TRBV18
TGTGCCCCTCGGGGCCGGGAGGCTTTCTTT
CAPRGREAFF
>TRBJ2-1|NA|NA|TRBV29-1
TGCAGCGCCCACACAGGGCGTTCCTACAATGAGCAGTTCTTC
CSAHTGRSYNEQFF
>TRBJ1-2|NA|few|TRBV20-1
TGCAGTGCCTCTCGGGGGGAAAGCTACACCTTC
CSASRGESYTF
>TRBJ1-1|TRBD1|NA|TRBV6-1
TGTGCCAGCAGTCTATCCGGGACAGGGGTAATGGGAGCTTTCTTT
CASSLSGTGVMGAFF